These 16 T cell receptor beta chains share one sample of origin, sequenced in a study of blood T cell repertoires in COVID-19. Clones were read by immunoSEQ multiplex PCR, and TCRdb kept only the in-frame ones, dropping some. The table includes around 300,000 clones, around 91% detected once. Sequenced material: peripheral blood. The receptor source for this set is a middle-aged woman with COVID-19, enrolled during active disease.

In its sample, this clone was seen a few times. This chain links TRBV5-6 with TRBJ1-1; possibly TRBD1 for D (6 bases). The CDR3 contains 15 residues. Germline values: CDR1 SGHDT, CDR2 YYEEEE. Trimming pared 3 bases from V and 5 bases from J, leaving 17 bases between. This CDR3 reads CASSSGGEGGTEAFF. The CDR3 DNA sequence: TGTGCCAGCAGCTCCGGAGGGGAGGGGGGAACTGAAGCTTTCTTT.

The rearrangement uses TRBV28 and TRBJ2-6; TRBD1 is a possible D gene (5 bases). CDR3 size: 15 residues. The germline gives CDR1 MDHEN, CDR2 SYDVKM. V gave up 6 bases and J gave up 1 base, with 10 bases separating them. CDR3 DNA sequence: TGTGCCAGCAGACGTAGACAGTCTGGGGCCAACGTCCTGACTTTC. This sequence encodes CASRRRQSGANVLTF.

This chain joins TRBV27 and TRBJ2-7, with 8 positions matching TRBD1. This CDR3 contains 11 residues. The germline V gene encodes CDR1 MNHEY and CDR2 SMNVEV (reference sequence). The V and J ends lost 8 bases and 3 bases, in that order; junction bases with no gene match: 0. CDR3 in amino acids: CASGQGYEQYF. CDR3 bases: TGTGCCAGCGGACAGGGCTACGAGCAGTACTTC.

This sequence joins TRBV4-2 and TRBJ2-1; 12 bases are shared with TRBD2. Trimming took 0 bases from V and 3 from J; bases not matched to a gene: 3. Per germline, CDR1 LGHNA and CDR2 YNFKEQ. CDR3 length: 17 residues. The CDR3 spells CASSQDGLAGFYNEQFF. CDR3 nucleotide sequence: TGTGCCAGCAGCCAAGATGGACTAGCGGGGTTCTACAATGAGCAGTTCTTC.

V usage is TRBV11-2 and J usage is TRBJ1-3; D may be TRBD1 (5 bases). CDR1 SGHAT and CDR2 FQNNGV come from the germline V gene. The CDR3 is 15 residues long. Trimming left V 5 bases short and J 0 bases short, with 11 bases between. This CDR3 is CASSRGGSSGNTIYF. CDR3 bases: TGTGCCAGCAGCCGCGGGGGGAGCTCTGGAAACACCATATATTTT.

CDR3 sequence: CASRGQPGDAEAFF. DNA for the CDR3: TGTGCCAGTAGGGGACAACCGGGTGATGCTGAAGCTTTCTTT. The V call is TRBV19, the J call TRBJ1-1, with D possibly TRBD1 on 6 matching bases. V was pared by 6 bases and J by 6 bases, with 17 bases between. This CDR3 has 14 residues. Germline V CDR1 and CDR2: LNHDA, SQIVND (reference sequence).

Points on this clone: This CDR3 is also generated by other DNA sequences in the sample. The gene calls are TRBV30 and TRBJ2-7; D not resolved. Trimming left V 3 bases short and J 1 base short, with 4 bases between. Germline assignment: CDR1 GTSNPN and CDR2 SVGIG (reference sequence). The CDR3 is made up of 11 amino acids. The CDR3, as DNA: TGTGCCTGGAGCAGTTCCTACGAGCAGTACTTC. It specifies CAWSSSYEQYF.

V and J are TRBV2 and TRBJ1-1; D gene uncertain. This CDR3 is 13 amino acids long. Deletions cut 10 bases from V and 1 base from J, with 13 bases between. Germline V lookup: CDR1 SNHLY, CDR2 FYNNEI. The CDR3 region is CATPGLGNTEAFF. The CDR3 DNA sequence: TGTGCCACCCCTGGACTGGGGAACACTGAAGCTTTCTTT. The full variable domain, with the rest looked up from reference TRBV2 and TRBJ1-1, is EPEVTQTPSHQVTQMGQEVILRCVPISNHLYFYWYRQILGQKVEFLVSFYNNEISEKSEIFDDQFSVERPDGSNFTLKIRSTKLEDSAMYFCATPGLGNTEAFFGQGTRLTVV.

In DNA, the CDR3 is TGTGCCAGCAGCCTCTCCGGGGAGCCTGGTGGATTACTTAAATACGAGCAGTACTTC. As protein: CASSLSGEPGGLLKYEQYF. This chain uses TRBV27 with TRBJ2-7, with a weak D call TRBD2 (5 bases). Germline V gene data show CDR1 as MNHEY and CDR2 as SMNVEV (reference sequence). V was cut by 6 bases and J by 4 bases, with 31 bases left in between. The CDR3 is 19 residues long.

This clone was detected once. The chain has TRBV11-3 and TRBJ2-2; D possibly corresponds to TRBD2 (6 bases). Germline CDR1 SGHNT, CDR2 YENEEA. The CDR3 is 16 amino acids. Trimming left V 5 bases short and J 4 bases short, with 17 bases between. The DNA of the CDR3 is TGTGCCAGCAGCCTAGGCGGCGCGGGGATCACCGGGGAGCTGTTTTTT. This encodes CASSLGGAGITGELFF.

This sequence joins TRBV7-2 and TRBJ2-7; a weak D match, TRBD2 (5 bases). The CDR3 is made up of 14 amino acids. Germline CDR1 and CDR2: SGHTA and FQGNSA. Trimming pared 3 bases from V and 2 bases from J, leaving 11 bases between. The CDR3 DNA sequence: TGTGCCAGCAGCTTGACGGGGAATCCCTACGAGCAGTACTTC. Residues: CASSLTGNPYEQYF.

For the CDR3, the DNA is TGTGCCAGCAGTTTATCTTTGGGACAGGGGAATGGTTCACCCCTCCACTTT. Encoded protein: CASSLSLGQGNGSPLHF. This rearrangement joins TRBV28 to TRBJ1-6, with TRBD1 identical over 10 bases. CDR1 and CDR2 from the germline V gene are MDHEN and SYDVKM. The CDR3 spans 17 residues. The V gene end was trimmed by 1 base and the J gene end by 9 bases; junction bases not matched to a gene: 9.

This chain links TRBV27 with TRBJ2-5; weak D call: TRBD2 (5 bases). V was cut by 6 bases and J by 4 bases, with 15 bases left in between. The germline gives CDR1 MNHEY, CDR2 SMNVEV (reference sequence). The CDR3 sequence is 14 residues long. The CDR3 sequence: CASSPAGVVETQYF. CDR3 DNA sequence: TGTGCCAGCAGCCCTGCCGGGGTGGTAGAGACCCAGTACTTC.

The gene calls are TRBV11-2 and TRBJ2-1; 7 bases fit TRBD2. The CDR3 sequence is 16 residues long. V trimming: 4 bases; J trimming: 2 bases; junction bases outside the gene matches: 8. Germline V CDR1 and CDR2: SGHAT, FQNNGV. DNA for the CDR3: TGTGCCAGCAGCTCCTCAGCGGGGTCCCCCTACAATGAGCAGTTCTTC. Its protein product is CASSSSAGSPYNEQFF.

DNA of the CDR3: TGTGCCAGCAGCTCTAACAGGGGCTCCCTTGACACCGGGGAGCTGTTTTTT. It codes for CASSSNRGSLDTGELFF. V usage is TRBV5-4 and J usage is TRBJ2-2; 7 bases agree with TRBD1. Germline CDR1 SGHNT, CDR2 YYREEE (reference sequence). This CDR3 comprises 17 residues. V was clipped by 3 bases and J by 3 bases; unmatched bases: 11.

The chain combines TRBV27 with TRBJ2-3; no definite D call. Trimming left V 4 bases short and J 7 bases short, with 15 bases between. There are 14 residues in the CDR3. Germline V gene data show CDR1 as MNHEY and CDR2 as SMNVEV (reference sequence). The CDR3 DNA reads TGTGCCAGCAGTTCCACCGCCCACTTAAATACGCAGTATTTT. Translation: CASSSTAHLNTQYF.